A selection of T cell receptor beta chains follows, all from one sample in a study of CD8 T cells in ankylosing spondylitis. TCRdb reprocessed the 5' RACE reads with MiXCR, giving one entry per CDR3 protein. The sample lists about 390,000 distinct CDR3 sequences, around 20% occurring once. Sample: blood, either unsorted or a sorted T cell fraction (not recorded which). Every receptor here comes from a male donor with ankylosing spondylitis. The CDR3 runs from the conserved cysteine through the conserved F or W. D genes are given only for firm matches. A clone size is listed for some rows: how often the clone was seen (once, few, many), or a class if it is expanded.

j_call	d_call	v_call	clone_size	cdr3_nt	cdr3_aa
TRBJ2-3	.	TRBV28	.	TGTGCCAGCATCTTGGACAGCACAGATACGCAGTATTTT	CASILDSTDTQYF
TRBJ2-5	.	TRBV15	few	TGTGCCACCAGCCCACGACTAAGACAAGAGACCCAGTACTTC	CATSPRLRQETQYF
TRBJ2-7	.	TRBV10-3	.	TGTGCCATCAGTGAGCGACAGCCGGGGGAATACGAGCAGTACTTC	CAISERQPGEYEQYF
TRBJ2-3	.	TRBV24-1	few	TGTGCCACCAGTGATTGGGGCACCGGAGGCACAGATACGCAGTATTTT	CATSDWGTGGTDTQYF
TRBJ1-1	.	TRBV11-2	.	TGTGCCAGCAGCCTCGTATTTGAAGCTTTCTTT	CASSLVFEAFF
TRBJ2-1	TRBD2	TRBV12-3/TRBV12-4	many	TGTGCCAGCAGTGACCATCCCGGGACTAGCGGGAGACATGAGCAGTTCTTC	CASSDHPGTSGRHEQFF
TRBJ2-7	.	TRBV29-1	many	TGCAGCGTTTCACAGGACTACGAGCAGTACTTC	CSVSQDYEQYF
TRBJ2-7	TRBD2	TRBV3-1	.	TGTGCCAGCAGCCAGGGACTAGCGGGAGTCTACGAGCAGTACTTC	CASSQGLAGVYEQYF
TRBJ2-7	.	TRBV28	few	TGTGCCAGCAGTTTACAGGGGATCTCCTACGAGCAGTACTTC	CASSLQGISYEQYF
TRBJ2-2	TRBD1	TRBV4-2	.	TGTGCCAGCAGCCGCAGAACAGGGGCGTTGCCCGGGGAGCTGTTTTTT	CASSRRTGALPGELFF
TRBJ1-2	TRBD1	TRBV18	few	TGTGCCAGCTCACCACCGGGACAGGGTGGCTACACCTTC	CASSPPGQGGYTF
TRBJ2-2	.	TRBV7-6	.	TGTGCCAGCAACCAACCGGGCTATGGGGGGCTGTTTTTT	CASNQPGYGGLFF
TRBJ1-1	.	TRBV7-2	few	TGTGCCAGCAGCCCGCAGGGAGGGACCACTGAAGCTTTCTTT	CASSPQGGTTEAFF
TRBJ2-5	TRBD2	TRBV5-1	few	TGCGCCAGCAGCCCCGGGACTATCCAAGAGACCCAGTACTTC	CASSPGTIQETQYF
TRBJ2-6	TRBD1	TRBV29-1	many	TGCAGCGTTGGAGGACAGGGATTAGCTGGGGCCAACGTCCTGACTTTC	CSVGGQGLAGANVLTF
TRBJ2-1	TRBD2	TRBV20-1	.	TGCAGTGCTAGTAGCGGGAGCTACAATGAGCAGTTCTTC	CSASSGSYNEQFF
TRBJ2-3	.	TRBV29-1	.	TGCAGCGTCGGTCAGGCAGATACGCAGTATTTT	CSVGQADTQYF
TRBJ2-1	TRBD2	TRBV28	few	TGTGCCAGCAGGGTTAGCGGGAGCTATGAGCAGTTCTTC	CASRVSGSYEQFF
TRBJ2-7	TRBD2	TRBV7-3	few	TGTGCCAGCAGCTTAGGGGCTAGCGGCAACTACGAGCAGTACTTC	CASSLGASGNYEQYF
TRBJ2-1	TRBD2	TRBV20-1	.	TGCAGAGTCACTAGCGGGAGGCGGAATGAGCAGTTCTTC	CRVTSGRRNEQFF
TRBJ2-1	TRBD2	TRBV6-4	few	TGTGCCAGCAGCCGAGGGGTAGCGGGAGGGCCCTATGAGCAGTTCTTC	CASSRGVAGGPYEQFF
TRBJ1-2	.	TRBV6-5	.	TGTGCCACAATGAACTCTGGGAACGGCTACACCTTC	CATMNSGNGYTF
TRBJ2-1	TRBD2	TRBV5-1	few	TGCGCCAGCAGCTTGGTCGCTAGCGGGGTGTACAATGAGCAGTTCTTC	CASSLVASGVYNEQFF
TRBJ2-2	.	TRBV9	.	TGTGCCAGCAGCGTAGTGGGTACGCTTGACAGCGGGGAGCTGTTTTTT	CASSVVGTLDSGELFF
TRBJ1-3	TRBD1	TRBV20-1	.	TGCAGTGCTATACAGGGGGCTGGAAACACCATATATTTT	CSAIQGAGNTIYF
TRBJ2-5	.	TRBV11-2	few	TGTGCCAGCAGCTTAGATCATTGGGAAGAGACCCAGTACTTC	CASSLDHWEETQYF
TRBJ1-2	TRBD1	TRBV7-9	few	TGTGCCAGCAGCTCCGAGTGGGACAGCCCCTATGGCTACACCTTC	CASSSEWDSPYGYTF
TRBJ2-7	.	TRBV15	once	TGTGCCACCAGCAGGGGGGTGGATGGGCGCTACGAGCAGTACTTC	CATSRGVDGRYEQYF
TRBJ2-1	.	TRBV6-5	few	TGTGCCAGCAGTTACTCGATAGGGGCGGCCCACAATGAGCAGTTCTTC	CASSYSIGAAHNEQFF
TRBJ2-7	TRBD2	TRBV20-1	.	TGCAGTGCAGGGCCTAGCGGGAGCTCCTACGAGCAGTACTTC	CSAGPSGSSYEQYF
TRBJ1-4	.	TRBV11-1	few	TGTGCCAGCAGCTTAGCGCGGTCGTCGGGGCGAACTAATGAAAAACTGTTTTTT	CASSLARSSGRTNEKLFF
TRBJ2-1	.	TRBV5-6	.	TGTGCCAGCAGCTCCCGAGGGGACGATGAGCAGTTCTTC	CASSSRGDDEQFF
TRBJ1-5	TRBD1	TRBV20-1	few	TGCAGTGCCGAAACAGGGGGTCAGCCCCAGCATTTT	CSAETGGQPQHF
TRBJ1-4	TRBD1	TRBV6-5	.	TGTGCCAGCAGTAAATCGACAGGGTCAGTTGAAAAACTGTTTTTT	CASSKSTGSVEKLFF
TRBJ2-7	.	TRBV29-1	many	TGCAGCGTTGAGCGCCCGGGGACCCCCTACGAGCAGTACTTC	CSVERPGTPYEQYF
TRBJ2-1	.	TRBV7-9	.	TGTGCCAGCAGCCCCCGTACGGACCCAAGGGGTGAGCAGTTCTTC	CASSPRTDPRGEQFF
TRBJ2-1	.	TRBV7-9	.	TGTGCCAGCAGCTTTACTACCTTGTACAATGAGCAGTTCTTC	CASSFTTLYNEQFF
TRBJ2-7	.	TRBV6-5	few	TGTGCCAGCAGGTACGACAGATCGAGCTCCTACGAGCAGTACTTC	CASRYDRSSSYEQYF
TRBJ2-1	TRBD2	TRBV5-1	few	TGCGCCAGCAGCTTGGTTCTAGCGGGAGGGTCTGAGCAGTTCTTC	CASSLVLAGGSEQFF
TRBJ2-2	.	TRBV27	few	TGTGCCAGCAGTTCCGGGTCCCACCGCGACACCGGGGAGCTGTTTTTT	CASSSGSHRDTGELFF
TRBJ2-2	.	TRBV28	few	TGTGCCAGCACCCCGGCGGAGGCGAATCGGGAGCTGTTTTTT	CASTPAEANRELFF
TRBJ2-2	.	TRBV20-1	.	TGCAGTGCTACAGGTTCCGGCGGGGAGCTGTTTTTT	CSATGSGGELFF
TRBJ1-5	.	TRBV28	.	TGTGCCAGCAGTTTAAGGGGGTTGGGGCAGGGTGGCAATCAGCCCCAGCATTTT	CASSLRGLGQGGNQPQHF
TRBJ2-2	TRBD2	TRBV11-2	.	TGTGCCAGCAGTTCAGCGGGGCAGAACACCGGGGAGCTGTTTTTT	CASSSAGQNTGELFF
TRBJ2-3	.	TRBV2	few	TGTGCCAGCAGGGCAGTGGATACGCAGTATTTT	CASRAVDTQYF
TRBJ2-1	TRBD1	TRBV11-2	.	TGTGCCAGCAGCTTAGGGAACCTACAGGGGATGGGGTACAATGAGCAGTTCTTC	CASSLGNLQGMGYNEQFF
TRBJ2-1	.	TRBV6-5	.	TGTGCCAGCAGTTACCTTGATGGGGGCCTCGAGCAGCTGCAGTTCTTC	CASSYLDGGLEQLQFF
TRBJ2-7	TRBD2	TRBV15	.	TGTGCCACCAGCGTCAGACTAGCGGGAGGGCACGAGCAGTACTTC	CATSVRLAGGHEQYF
TRBJ1-2	TRBD1	TRBV20-1	few	TGCAGTGCTAGCGGACAGGAGTACTATGGCTACACCTTC	CSASGQEYYGYTF
TRBJ2-2	.	TRBV6-2/TRBV6-3	.	TGTGCCAGCAGACGGACTCCCGGACACGGGGAGCTGTTTTTT	CASRRTPGHGELFF
TRBJ2-1	TRBD2	TRBV4-1	.	TGCGCCAGCAGCCAAAGTAGCGGGAGTAAGGGCAATGAGCAGTTCTTC	CASSQSSGSKGNEQFF
TRBJ2-6	TRBD1	TRBV12-3/TRBV12-4	.	TGTGCCAGCAGTTACAGGGGGCGCGGGGCCAACGTCCTGACTTTC	CASSYRGRGANVLTF
TRBJ2-1	.	TRBV24-1	.	TGTGCCACCAGTGATTTCGGGACGGCGAACAATGAGCAGTTCTTC	CATSDFGTANNEQFF
TRBJ1-2	.	TRBV6-5	few	TGTGCCAGCAGTTACGGTGCAGACCCGAACTATGGCTACACCTTC	CASSYGADPNYGYTF
TRBJ2-5	.	TRBV4-3	few	TGCGCCAGCAGCCAAGATCACAGGACCCAGGAGACCCAGTACTTC	CASSQDHRTQETQYF
TRBJ2-2	.	TRBV15	many	TGTGCCACCAGCAGAGGCATGTCGTTGGCCGGGGAGCTGTTTTTT	CATSRGMSLAGELFF
TRBJ2-1	.	TRBV12-3/TRBV12-4	.	TGTGCCAGCAGTTTGGGACTGACAATGTACAATGAGCAGTTCTTC	CASSLGLTMYNEQFF
TRBJ2-1	.	TRBV20-1	few	TGCAGTGCCCTCGAGGGACGCTCCTACAATGAGCAGTTCTTC	CSALEGRSYNEQFF